A selection of T cell receptor beta chains follows, all from one sample in a study of CD8+ T cells in alopecia areata. Sequencing used immunoSEQ multiplex PCR; TCRdb keeps in-frame clones, though not all of them. The sample lists roughly 250,000 clones, 67% occurring once. The sample here was CD4+ T cells sorted from blood, taken at week 0. The receptors here all came from a human donor with alopecia areata. CDR3s include the opening cysteine and the closing phenylalanine or tryptophan. Each record gives: CDR3 protein, CDR3 DNA, CDR3 length, J gene, D gene, clone size, V gene. The D gene is left open where the match is weak. Expanded clones are given a class, and other clones once, few, many or no size at all.

CDR3 protein: CTSSLEGSGYTF; CDR3 DNA: TGCACCAGCAGCCTCGAGGGGAGTGGCTACACCTTC; CDR3 length: 12; J gene: TRBJ1-2; D gene: -; clone size: -; V gene: TRBV1
CDR3 protein: CASSEQDYGYTF; CDR3 DNA: TGCGCCAGCAGCGAACAAGACTATGGCTACACCTTC; CDR3 length: 12; J gene: TRBJ1-2; D gene: -; clone size: few; V gene: TRBV5-1
CDR3 protein: CASSSGLAGTDTQYF; CDR3 DNA: TGTGCCAGCAGCTCGGGACTAGCGGGAACAGATACGCAGTATTTT; CDR3 length: 15; J gene: TRBJ2-3; D gene: TRBD2; clone size: -; V gene: TRBV5-6
CDR3 protein: CAWRGQGYTEAFF; CDR3 DNA: TGTGCCTGGAGGGGACAGGGGTACACTGAAGCTTTCTTT; CDR3 length: 13; J gene: TRBJ1-1; D gene: TRBD1; clone size: -; V gene: TRBV30
CDR3 protein: CASSLRQGWNQPQHF; CDR3 DNA: TGTGCCAGCAGCTTAAGACAGGGGTGGAATCAGCCCCAGCATTTT; CDR3 length: 15; J gene: TRBJ1-5; D gene: TRBD1; clone size: -; V gene: TRBV7-6
CDR3 protein: CSVGDSAQETQYF; CDR3 DNA: TGCAGCGTTGGAGACAGCGCCCAAGAGACCCAGTACTTC; CDR3 length: 13; J gene: TRBJ2-5; D gene: -; clone size: -; V gene: TRBV29-1
CDR3 protein: CASSYSGQGSLVPYF; CDR3 DNA: TGTGCCAGCAGTTACTCGGGACAGGGAAGCCTAGTGCCGTACTTC; CDR3 length: 15; J gene: TRBJ2-5; D gene: TRBD1; clone size: -; V gene: TRBV6-5
CDR3 protein: CASGDRLTGNTIYF; CDR3 DNA: TGTGCCAGCGGGGACAGATTGACTGGAAACACCATATATTTT; CDR3 length: 14; J gene: TRBJ1-3; D gene: TRBD1; clone size: -; V gene: TRBV25-1
CDR3 protein: CASGVQARSPLHF; CDR3 DNA: TGTGCCAGTGGGGTTCAGGCTCGTTCACCCCTCCACTTT; CDR3 length: 13; J gene: TRBJ1-6; D gene: -; clone size: -; V gene: TRBV19
CDR3 protein: CASSVRGQPNTGELFF; CDR3 DNA: TGTGCCAGCAGCGTGAGGGGACAGCCGAACACCGGGGAGCTGTTTTTT; CDR3 length: 16; J gene: TRBJ2-2; D gene: TRBD1; clone size: -; V gene: TRBV9
CDR3 protein: CASSQRFGLSGANVLTF; CDR3 DNA: TGTGCCAGCAGTCAAAGGTTCGGCCTCTCTGGGGCCAACGTCCTGACTTTC; CDR3 length: 17; J gene: TRBJ2-6; D gene: -; clone size: -; V gene: TRBV7-2
CDR3 protein: CASTPTRLETQYF; CDR3 DNA: TGCGCCAGCACCCCAACTAGGCTGGAGACCCAGTACTTC; CDR3 length: 13; J gene: TRBJ2-5; D gene: -; clone size: -; V gene: TRBV5-1
CDR3 protein: CAISMDMEGEAFF; CDR3 DNA: TGTGCCATCAGTATGGACATGGAGGGTGAAGCTTTCTTT; CDR3 length: 13; J gene: TRBJ1-1; D gene: -; clone size: few; V gene: TRBV10-3
CDR3 protein: CASSSGLGEETQYF; CDR3 DNA: TGCGCCAGCAGCTCGGGACTAGGTGAAGAGACCCAGTACTTC; CDR3 length: 14; J gene: TRBJ2-5; D gene: TRBD2; clone size: few; V gene: TRBV5-1
CDR3 protein: CSVPPAGGSAQYF; CDR3 DNA: TGCAGCGTTCCCCCGGCGGGGGGGTCAGCCCAGTACTTC; CDR3 length: 13; J gene: TRBJ2-5; D gene: TRBD2; clone size: few; V gene: TRBV29-1
CDR3 protein: CASSLAAGALPYEQYF; CDR3 DNA: TGCGCCAGCAGCTTGGCTGCGGGGGCACTACCCTACGAGCAGTACTTC; CDR3 length: 16; J gene: TRBJ2-7; D gene: -; clone size: -; V gene: TRBV5-1
CDR3 protein: CASSVRGTIPGELFF; CDR3 DNA: TGTGCCAGCAGCGTAAGGGGGACTATTCCCGGGGAGCTGTTTTTT; CDR3 length: 15; J gene: TRBJ2-2; D gene: -; clone size: once; V gene: TRBV9
CDR3 protein: CASAQGPPYNEQFF; CDR3 DNA: TGTGCCAGCGCTCAGGGACCTCCTTACAATGAGCAGTTCTTC; CDR3 length: 14; J gene: TRBJ2-1; D gene: -; clone size: -; V gene: TRBV9
CDR3 protein: CASSLVPGGIGNEQFF; CDR3 DNA: TGCGCCAGCAGCTTGGTTCCGGGGGGAATTGGAAATGAGCAGTTCTTC; CDR3 length: 16; J gene: TRBJ2-1; D gene: TRBD2; clone size: -; V gene: TRBV5-1
CDR3 protein: CASSLFGGNNSPLHF; CDR3 DNA: TGTGCCAGCAGCCTCTTCGGGGGAAACAATTCACCCCTCCACTTT; CDR3 length: 15; J gene: TRBJ1-6; D gene: -; clone size: few; V gene: TRBV11-1